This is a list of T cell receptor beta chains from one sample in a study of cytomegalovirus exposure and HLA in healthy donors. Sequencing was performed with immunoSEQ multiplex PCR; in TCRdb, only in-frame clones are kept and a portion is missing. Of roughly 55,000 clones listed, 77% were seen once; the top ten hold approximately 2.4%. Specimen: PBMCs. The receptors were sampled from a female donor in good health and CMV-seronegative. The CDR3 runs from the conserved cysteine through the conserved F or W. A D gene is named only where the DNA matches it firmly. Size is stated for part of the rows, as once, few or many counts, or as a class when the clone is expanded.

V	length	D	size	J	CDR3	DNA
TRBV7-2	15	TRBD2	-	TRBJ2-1	CASSFSGMAYNEQFF	TGTGCCAGCAGCTTTAGCGGGATGGCCTACAATGAGCAGTTCTTC
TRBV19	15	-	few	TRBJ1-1	CASSPQAGKNTEAFF	TGTGCCAGTAGTCCTCAGGCCGGAAAGAACACTGAAGCTTTCTTT
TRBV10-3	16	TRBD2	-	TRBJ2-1	CAISETGLAGVNEQFF	TGTGCCATCAGTGAGACCGGACTAGCGGGAGTAAATGAGCAGTTCTTC
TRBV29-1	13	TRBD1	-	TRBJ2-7	CSANTGGSYEQYF	TGCAGCGCTAATACAGGGGGTAGCTACGAGCAGTACTTC
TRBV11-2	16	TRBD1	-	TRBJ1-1	CASSFTGVSYNTEAFF	TGTGCCAGCAGCTTCACAGGGGTGAGTTACAACACTGAAGCTTTCTTT
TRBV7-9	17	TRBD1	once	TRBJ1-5	CASSFGQGRFGNQPQHF	TGTGCCAGCAGCTTCGGACAGGGTCGATTTGGTAATCAGCCCCAGCATTTT
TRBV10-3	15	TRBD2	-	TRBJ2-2	CAIGTSGRDTGELFF	TGTGCCATCGGGACTAGCGGGAGAGACACCGGGGAGCTGTTTTTT
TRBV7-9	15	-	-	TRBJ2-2	CASTSQGKNTGELFF	TGTGCCAGCACCTCACAGGGTAAAAACACCGGGGAGCTGTTTTTT
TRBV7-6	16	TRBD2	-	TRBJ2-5	CASRRTSYNPQETQYF	TGTGCCAGCAGACGGACTAGTTACAATCCACAAGAGACCCAGTACTTC
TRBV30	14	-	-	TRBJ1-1	CAWRVGHVNTEAFF	TGTGCCTGGAGAGTTGGACACGTGAACACTGAAGCTTTCTTT
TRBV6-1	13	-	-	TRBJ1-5	CASSEAINQPQHF	TGTGCCAGCAGTGAAGCTATAAATCAGCCCCAGCATTTT
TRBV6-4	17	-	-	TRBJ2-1	CASSESVRGLTYNEQFF	TGTGCCAGCAGTGAGTCTGTTAGGGGTCTAACCTACAATGAGCAGTTCTTC
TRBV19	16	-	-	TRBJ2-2	CASSIYGRDFVGELFF	TGTGCCAGTAGTATATACGGCAGGGATTTCGTCGGGGAGCTGTTTTTT
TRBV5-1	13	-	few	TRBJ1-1	CASNEGMNTEAFF	TGCGCCAGCAATGAGGGTATGAACACTGAAGCTTTCTTT
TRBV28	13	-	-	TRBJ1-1	CASLTHMNTEAFF	TGTGCCAGCTTAACACACATGAACACTGAAGCTTTCTTT
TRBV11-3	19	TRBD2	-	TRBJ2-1	CASSKGLAEPGSSYNEQFF	TGTGCCAGCAGCAAGGGACTAGCGGAACCCGGTAGCTCCTACAATGAGCAGTTCTTC
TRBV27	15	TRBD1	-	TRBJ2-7	CASSAPGQGSHEQYF	TGTGCCAGCAGTGCCCCGGGACAGGGGTCCCACGAGCAGTACTTC
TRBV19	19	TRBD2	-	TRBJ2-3	CASSELGLGGGLGTDTQYF	TGTGCCAGTAGTGAATTGGGACTAGGAGGAGGTCTGGGCACAGATACGCAGTATTTT
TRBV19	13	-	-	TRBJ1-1	CASSIAGGSEAFF	TGTGCCAGTAGTATAGCTGGCGGGAGTGAAGCTTTCTTT
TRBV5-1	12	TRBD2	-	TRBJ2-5	CASSGTKETQYF	TGCGCCAGCAGCGGGACTAAAGAGACCCAGTACTTC
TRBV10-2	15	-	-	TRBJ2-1	CASSDRGAGLNEQFF	TGCGCCAGCAGTGACAGGGGGGCGGGGCTCAATGAGCAGTTCTTC
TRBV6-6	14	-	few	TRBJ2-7	CASRPPQGSYEQYF	TGTGCCAGCAGACCCCCCCAGGGCTCCTACGAGCAGTACTTC
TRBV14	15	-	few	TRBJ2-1	CASSQAGEPYNEQFF	TGTGCCAGCAGCCAAGCGGGAGAGCCCTACAATGAGCAGTTCTTC
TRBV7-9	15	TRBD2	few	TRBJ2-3	CASSFGTSGRDTQYF	TGTGCCAGCAGCTTCGGGACTAGCGGGAGGGATACGCAGTATTTT
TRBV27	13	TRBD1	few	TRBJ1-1	CASSLTGVTEAFF	TGTGCCAGCAGCCTAACAGGGGTCACTGAAGCTTTCTTT
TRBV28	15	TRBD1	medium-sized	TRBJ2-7	CASSRTTGAVYEQYF	TGTGCCAGCAGCCGAACGACAGGGGCGGTCTACGAGCAGTACTTC
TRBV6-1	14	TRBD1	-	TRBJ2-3	CASSDSQGADTQYF	TGTGCCAGCAGTGACTCACAGGGGGCAGATACGCAGTATTTT
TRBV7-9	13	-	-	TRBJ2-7	CASSSREHYEQYF	TGTGCCAGCAGCTCCCGGGAACACTACGAGCAGTACTTC
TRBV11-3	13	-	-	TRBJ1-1	CASSLNRDTEAFF	TGTGCCAGCAGCTTAAACAGGGACACTGAAGCTTTCTTT
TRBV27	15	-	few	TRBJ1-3	CASSPAGISGNTIYF	TGTGCCAGCAGTCCGGCGGGGATCTCTGGAAACACCATATATTTT
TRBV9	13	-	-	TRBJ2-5	CASSVSGKETQYF	TGTGCCAGCAGCGTTTCAGGAAAAGAGACCCAGTACTTC